The 11 T cell receptor beta chains presented below share a single source sample, sequenced in a study of T cells after yellow fever vaccination. TCRdb reprocessed the 5' RACE reads via MiXCR and lists one record per CDR3 protein. The sample has about 500,000 distinct CDR3 sequences; about 15% are singletons. Sequencing used PBMCs, obtained 5 to 6 days after the first yellow fever vaccination. Source of these receptors: a man younger than 35 who received the YFV17D yellow fever vaccine.

The chain employs TRBV10-3 and TRBJ1-4; D is unclear. Germline lookup yields CDR1 ENHRY and CDR2 SYGVKD. V dropped 6 bases and J dropped 7 bases, with 15 bases sitting between them. This CDR3 is built from 14 residues. The CDR3 bases are TGTGCCATCAGCGAGGGAGTTCTAGGTGAAAAACTGTTTTTT. This codes for CAISEGVLGEKLFF.

This chain joins TRBV6-5 and TRBJ1-6; 10 nucleotides line up with TRBD1. Looked up from germline, CDR1 is MNHEY and CDR2 is SVGAGI. The length of the CDR3 is 12 residues. V gave up 10 bases and J gave up 10 bases; unmatched junction bases: 4. CDR3 protein: CAIGTGASPLHF. CDR3 nucleotide sequence: TGTGCCATCGGGACAGGGGCCTCACCCCTCCACTTT.

This clonotype was observed a few times. The chain employs TRBV5-1 and TRBJ2-5, with 14 bases aligning to TRBD2. Germline loops: CDR1 SGHRS, CDR2 YFSETQ. CDR3 length: 18 amino acids. V dropped 4 bases and J dropped 0; count of bases not matched to a gene: 8. CDR3 DNA: TGCGCCAGCAGCACCGGGACTAGCGGGGGTCAGTACCAAGAGACCCAGTACTTC. This gives the protein CASSTGTSGGQYQETQYF.

The chain uses TRBV7-9 and TRBJ2-5; D is undetermined. V gave up 2 bases and J gave up 5 bases, with 9 bases separating them. Germline CDR1 and CDR2: SEHNR and FQNEAQ (reference sequence). CDR3 length: 13 residues. The CDR3: CASSLFVGETQYF. The CDR3 nucleotides are TGTGCCAGCAGCTTATTCGTTGGGGAGACCCAGTACTTC.

The V and J genes are TRBV20-1 and TRBJ2-3; no definite D call. The V end was cut by 4 bases, the J end by 3 bases, with 8 bases between. Germline loops: CDR1 DFQATT, CDR2 SNEGSKA (reference sequence). The CDR3 consists of 12 residues. The CDR3 is CSATQRTDTQYF. Written as DNA, the CDR3 is TGCAGTGCTACACAGAGAACAGATACGCAGTATTTT.

A few counts support this clonotype. The CDR3: CATSRGREWNTEAFF. The CDR3 nucleotides are TGTGCCACCAGCAGAGGGAGGGAATGGAACACTGAAGCTTTCTTT. This sequence joins TRBV15 and TRBJ1-1; D uncertain. Per germline, CDR1 LNHNV and CDR2 YYDKDF (reference sequence). This CDR3 has 15 amino acids. V was clipped by 1 base and J by 1 base, with 10 bases between them.

This clonotype was recorded a few times. This chain links TRBV11-2 with TRBJ1-2; D possibly corresponds to TRBD1 (5 bases). The length of the CDR3 is 13 residues. The V gene's germline CDR1 is SGHAT and CDR2 FQNNGV. V lost 5 bases, J lost 3 bases, and 10 bases lay in between. The CDR3 DNA reads as TGTGCCAGCAGCCAGGTACAGGACTATGGCTACACCTTC. It codes for CASSQVQDYGYTF.

This clonotype appeared a few times. The chain has TRBV5-4 and TRBJ2-3; 11 bases line up with TRBD1. The germline V gene has CDR1 SGHNT and CDR2 YYREEE (reference sequence). V lost 4 bases, J lost 7 bases, and 5 bases stayed unmatched. This CDR3 is 14 amino acids long. The CDR3 DNA reads as TGTGCCAGCAGCCAAGGACAGGGGGCTAATACGCAGTATTTT. This gives the protein CASSQGQGANTQYF.

This clonotype has more than one count but fewer than ten. The genes are TRBV5-1 and TRBJ2-3; D uncertain. With 1 base removed from V and 2 bases from J, the gap between germline ends came to 17 bases. The CDR3 contains 17 residues. Per the germline V gene, CDR1 is SGHRS and CDR2 is YFSETQ. The CDR3 loop reads CASSLSGVSTYTDTQYF. CDR3 coding DNA: TGCGCCAGCAGCTTGAGTGGGGTCAGTACTTACACAGATACGCAGTATTTT.

The chain employs TRBV4-1 and TRBJ2-3, with 9 bases matching TRBD2. The germline gives CDR1 MGHRA, CDR2 YSYEKL. After removal of 4 bases from V and 2 bases from J, the junction contained 13 bases not matched to a gene. CDR3 length: 18 residues. The CDR3 DNA reads TGCGCCAGCAGCCCGAAGTTCGCGCGGGGGGGACACACAGATACGCAGTATTTT. Protein sequence: CASSPKFARGGHTDTQYF.

The J gene is TRBJ1-1, the V gene TRBV5-1; 9 nucleotides line up with TRBD1. The length of the CDR3 is 14 residues. Germline assignment: CDR1 SGHRS and CDR2 YFSETQ. The V and J ends lost 5 bases and 4 bases, in that order; junction bases with no gene match: 6. The CDR3 DNA sequence: TGCGCCAGCAGTTGGGACAGGGAGAGCACTGAAGCTTTCTTT. Its protein product is CASSWDRESTEAFF.